Below, 14 T cell receptor beta chains from the same sample are listed, as sequenced in a study of blood T cell repertoires in COVID-19. Sequenced by immunoSEQ multiplex PCR; TCRdb stores in-frame clones only, minus some. The sample shows some 150,000 clones, 84% of them seen only once. Sequenced sample: peripheral blood. The receptors originated from a man in his 70s with acute or convalescent COVID-19.

The V gene is TRBV13, the J gene TRBJ2-3; the match to TRBD2 covers 8 bases. Looked up from germline, CDR1 is PRHDT and CDR2 is FYEKMQ (reference sequence). The J segment lost 2 bases and the V segment lost 5 bases, leaving 15 bases of the junction unmatched. The CDR3 is 18 amino acids. The CDR3 DNA follows: TGTGCCAGCAGCCCTCTAGCGGGCCAAGTAGGGATCACAGATACGCAGTATTTT. As protein: CASSPLAGQVGITDTQYF.

The gene calls are TRBV16 and TRBJ1-5, with 7 bases matching TRBD1. The CDR3 contains 17 residues. The V segment lost 4 bases and the J segment 1 base; nucleotides outside the gene matches: 10. The V gene's germline CDR1 is KGHSY and CDR2 FQNENV. The CDR3 is CASSRARQGVSNQPQHF. As DNA, the CDR3 is TGTGCCAGCAGCCGAGCAAGACAGGGCGTGAGCAATCAGCCCCAGCATTTT.

The J gene is TRBJ2-3, the V gene TRBV20-1, with no clear D. Trimming removed 3 bases at V and 1 base at J, with 8 bases between. The CDR3 is 13 amino acids. The germline gives CDR1 DFQATT, CDR2 SNEGSKA (reference sequence). CDR3 protein: CSASLVGTDTQYF. The CDR3 DNA reads TGCAGTGCTAGTTTAGTAGGCACAGATACGCAGTATTTT.

The rearrangement joins TRBV24-1 to TRBJ2-7; the match to TRBD1 covers 8 bases. This CDR3 is 13 amino acids long. V lost 5 bases and J lost 4; bases outside the gene matches: 3. CDR1 and CDR2 from the germline V gene are KGHDR and SFDVKD. The CDR3 region has the DNA TGTGCCACCAGTGGCAGGGGGCGGTACGAGCAGTACTTC. Amino acids: CATSGRGRYEQYF.

The V gene is TRBV28, the J gene TRBJ2-7, with D maybe TRBD1 (6 bases). Germline V gives CDR1 MDHEN, CDR2 SYDVKM. V was shortened by 6 bases and J by 2 bases, with 8 bases between the two germline ends. This CDR3 contains 12 residues. CDR3 region: CASRDRTYEQYF. Here the CDR3 DNA reads TGTGCCAGCAGGGACAGAACCTACGAGCAGTACTTC.

The chain joins TRBV12-3 or TRBV12-4 to TRBJ2-3, with D possibly matching TRBD1 (6 bases). Trimming removed 10 bases from V and 0 bases from J, with 11 bases in between. The CDR3 spans 13 residues. The CDR3 region is CATRGYSTDTQYF. The CDR3 region has the DNA TGTGCCACTAGGGGGTACAGCACAGATACGCAGTATTTT.

The chain employs TRBV9 and TRBJ1-3, with D possibly being TRBD1 (6 bases). CDR3 length: 14 residues. Germline loops: CDR1 SGDLS, CDR2 YYNGEE. Trimming took off 2 bases at V and 0 bases at J, with 6 bases between the two ends. CDR3 residues: CASSVTGSGNTIYF. The CDR3 DNA sequence: TGTGCCAGCAGCGTGACAGGCTCTGGAAACACCATATATTTT.

This clone occurred a few times. The chain joins TRBV27 to TRBJ2-7, with unresolved D. CDR3 length: 13 amino acids. V lost 4 bases and J lost 6, with 13 bases in between. Germline-derived CDR1 and CDR2 are MNHEY and SMNVEV (reference sequence). The CDR3: CASSSRAGLEQYF. The CDR3 DNA reads as TGTGCCAGCAGTTCTCGAGCAGGTCTCGAGCAGTACTTC.

This clone was seen more than once but under ten times. The J gene is TRBJ2-5, the V gene TRBV3-1 (or the pseudogene TRBV3-2); D may be TRBD2 (6 bases). The CDR3 has 16 residues. Trimming removed 5 bases from V and 0 bases from J, with 16 bases in between. Per the germline V gene, CDR1 is LGHDT and CDR2 is YNNKEL (reference sequence). The CDR3 is CASSEPRTTHQETQYF. The CDR3 DNA sequence: TGTGCCAGCAGCGAACCCCGGACTACCCACCAAGAGACCCAGTACTTC.

The rearrangement links TRBV3-1 (or the pseudogene TRBV3-2) to TRBJ1-1; 8 bases are a match to TRBD1. V lost 5 bases and J lost 1; bases outside the gene matches: 9. CDR1 is LGHDT and CDR2 is YNNKEL in the germline V gene (reference sequence). The CDR3 is 16 amino acids. Here the CDR3 reads CASSFGTGPRNTEAFF. The CDR3 DNA sequence: TGTGCCAGCAGCTTTGGGACAGGCCCTAGGAACACTGAAGCTTTCTTT.

This clone was counted only a few times. The chain carries TRBV11-3 and TRBJ2-5; D is possibly TRBD2 (5 bases). The V end was cut by 1 base, the J end by 7 bases, with 10 bases between. The CDR3 covers 13 residues. Per the germline V gene, CDR1 is SGHNT and CDR2 is YENEEA. The CDR3 sequence: CASSLGSEGTQYF. CDR3 DNA sequence: TGTGCCAGCAGCTTAGGCAGCGAGGGGACCCAGTACTTC. Looking up the rest from reference TRBV11-3 and TRBJ2-5 gives the full variable domain: EAGVVQSPRYKIIEKKQPVAFWCNPISGHNTLYWYLQNLGQGPELLIRYENEEAVDDSQLPKDRFSAERLKGVDSTLKIQPAELGDSAVYLCASSLGSEGTQYFGPGTRLLVL.

The chain links TRBV6-6 to TRBJ1-4, with TRBD1 matching 9 bases. The trim removed 9 bases at V and 5 bases at J, leaving 4 bases unmatched. CDR1 MNHNY and CDR2 SVGAGI come from the germline V gene (reference sequence). The CDR3 runs 13 residues. The CDR3 region has the DNA TGTGCCAGTAACAGGGGGCTCAATGAAAAACTGTTTTTT. Protein product: CASNRGLNEKLFF.

The chain uses TRBV9 and TRBJ2-5, with D possibly TRBD2 on 6 matching bases. The CDR3 covers 18 residues. Germline values: CDR1 SGDLS, CDR2 YYNGEE. The V and J ends lost 0 bases and 2 bases respectively, with 20 bases between them. In DNA form, the CDR3 reads TGTGCCAGCAGCGTAGCTACAGGAGGGGCCCCCGGGCAAGAGACCCAGTACTTC. It is translated as CASSVATGGAPGQETQYF. The full variable domain, with the rest looked up from reference TRBV9 and TRBJ2-5, is DSGVTQTPKHLITATGQRVTLRCSPRSGDLSVYWYQQSLDQGLQFLIQYYNGEERAKGNILERFSAQQFPDLHSELNLSSLELGDSALYFCASSVATGGAPGQETQYFGPGTRLLVL.

The table lists this clone with a count of one. The chain employs TRBV9 and TRBJ1-4, with no clear D. This CDR3 is 15 amino acids long. Trimming removed 0 bases at V and 6 bases at J, with 12 bases between. The V gene's germline CDR1 is SGDLS and CDR2 YYNGEE. The DNA for the CDR3 is TGTGCCAGCAGCGTAGCAGGCCAGCCAGATGAAAAACTGTTTTTT. Translating it yields CASSVAGQPDEKLFF.